This T cell receptor (beta chain) was identified during a study of T cells in pancreatic ductal adenocarcinoma. General study findings and limits: Results skew toward the minority of patients with early-stage disease. Tumor samples had fewer productive templates and about 8-fold fewer unique clonotypes than blood. Tumors hold more CD45RO+ effector T cells, which may bias toward lower diversity.

This clone came up once. Its antigen is as yet unknown. Selected pancreatic ductal adenocarcinoma patients had undergone surgery without neoadjuvant therapy. Using immunoSEQ multiplex PCR, the repertoire was profiled, and TCRdb retains in-frame clones only, with some absent. The sample consists of about 97,000 clones, more than 90% of them appearing once. V was clipped by 2 bases and J by 0 bases; unmatched bases: 3. The CDR3 is 16 amino acids. The germline V gene encodes CDR1 SGHTS and CDR2 YDEGEE. Sequencing was carried out using PBMCs. V and J are TRBV5-8 and TRBJ1-5, with 9 nucleotides matching TRBD1. The TCR was taken from a human donor with pancreatic ductal adenocarcinoma. This CDR3 reads CASSFDRGYSNQPQHF. The CDR3 region has the DNA TGTGCCAGCAGCTTTGACAGGGGGTATAGCAATCAGCCCCAGCATTTT. The full variable domain, with the rest looked up from reference TRBV5-8 and TRBJ1-5, is EAGVTQSPTHLIKTRGQQATLRCSPISGHTSVYWYQQALGLGLQFLLWYDEGEERNRGNFPPRFSGRQFPNYSSELNVNALELEDSALYLCASSFDRGYSNQPQHFGDGTRLSIL.